These 15 T cell receptor beta chains share one sample of origin, sequenced in a study of T cells after yellow fever vaccination. Each CDR3 protein gets one entry after TCRdb re-called the 5' RACE reads with MiXCR. This table has 400,000 to 450,000 distinct CDR3 sequences, 15% to 20% appearing once. Sequencing used PBMCs, obtained before the yellow fever booster vaccination. These receptors originate from a man aged 18 to 30 who received the YFV17D yellow fever vaccine.

The J gene is TRBJ2-5, the V gene TRBV2, with 7 positions matching TRBD2. J lost 1 base, V lost 10 bases, and 9 bases had no gene match. Germline-derived CDR1 and CDR2 are SNHLY and FYNNEI. The CDR3 contains 14 residues. The CDR3 DNA reads TGTGCCACCAAACCCTGGGGGGGCCAAGAGACCCAGTACTTC. Its protein is CATKPWGGQETQYF. The variable domain in full, completed from reference TRBV2 and TRBJ2-5, reads EPEVTQTPSHQVTQMGQEVILRCVPISNHLYFYWYRQILGQKVEFLVSFYNNEISEKSEIFDDQFSVERPDGSNFTLKIRSTKLEDSAMYFCATKPWGGQETQYFGPGTRLLVL.

CDR3: CASKAGDGQPQHF. For the CDR3, the DNA is TGTGCCAGCAAGGCAGGAGATGGTCAGCCCCAGCATTTT. The chain carries TRBV6-2 or TRBV6-3 and TRBJ1-5; D remains unclear. The germline CDR1 and CDR2 sequences are MNHEY and SVGEGT. The CDR3 extends over 13 amino acids. The V end was cut by 7 bases, the J end by 6 bases, with 13 bases between.

This clonotype was observed a few times. The chain links TRBV4-1 to TRBJ2-1, with 10 bases fitting TRBD2. J was trimmed by 3 bases and V by 3 bases; bases with no gene match: 5. The CDR3 has 16 residues. In germline, CDR1 is MGHRA, CDR2 YSYEKL. The CDR3 bases are TGCGCCAGCAGCCAGGTGACTAGCGGGCACTACAATGAGCAGTTCTTC. Protein product: CASSQVTSGHYNEQFF.

The rearrangement uses TRBV5-8 and TRBJ2-7; no clear D gene. Trimming took 0 bases from V and 2 from J, leaving 6 bases between them. The length of the CDR3 is 13 residues. Germline V lookup: CDR1 SGHTS, CDR2 YDEGEE. This CDR3 is CASSLDTTYEQYF. CDR3 coding DNA: TGTGCCAGCAGCTTGGACACCACCTACGAGCAGTACTTC. The whole variable domain, filled in from reference TRBV5-8 and TRBJ2-7, reads EAGVTQSPTHLIKTRGQQATLRCSPISGHTSVYWYQQALGLGLQFLLWYDEGEERNRGNFPPRFSGRQFPNYSSELNVNALELEDSALYLCASSLDTTYEQYFGPGTRLTVT.

This clonotype was observed a few times. This rearrangement joins TRBV7-6 to TRBJ2-7, with D perhaps being TRBD1 or TRBD2 (6 bases each). Germline V gives CDR1 SGHVS, CDR2 FNYEAQ. The CDR3 has 15 amino acids. The V end lost 4 bases, the J end lost 3 bases, and 16 bases lay between the germline ends. CDR3 in amino acids: CASSSSPGGGYEQYF. The CDR3 DNA reads TGTGCCAGCAGCTCCTCCCCCGGAGGGGGCTACGAGCAGTACTTC. Full variable domain (remainder filled in from reference TRBV7-6 and TRBJ2-7): GAGVSQSPRYKVTKRGQDVALRCDPISGHVSLYWYRQALGQGPEFLTYFNYEAQQDKSGLPNDRFSAERPEGSISTLTIQRTEQRDSAMYRCASSSSPGGGYEQYFGPGTRLTVT.

The rearrangement uses TRBV5-1 and TRBJ2-7, with 11 bases that match TRBD2. This CDR3 has 15 residues. Germline V gene data show CDR1 as SGHRS and CDR2 as YFSETQ. The J segment lost 3 bases and the V segment lost 0 bases, leaving 2 bases of the junction unmatched. The CDR3 sequence is CASSLVLAGGYEQYF. CDR3 bases: TGCGCCAGCAGCTTGGTTCTAGCGGGGGGCTACGAGCAGTACTTC.

The chain links TRBV15 to TRBJ1-5; tentatively, D is TRBD1 (5 bases). CDR1 LNHNV and CDR2 YYDKDF come from the germline V gene (reference sequence). The germline V and J ends were trimmed by 5 bases and 3 bases, with 14 bases remaining between them. The CDR3 covers 15 residues. CDR3 sequence: CATSSLGGYNQPQHF. For the CDR3, the DNA is TGTGCCACCAGCTCCCTCGGGGGGTACAATCAGCCCCAGCATTTT.

A few counts support this clonotype. The V and J genes are TRBV28 and TRBJ1-2; D is perhaps TRBD1 (5 bases). The V gene lost 8 bases and the J gene lost 4 bases, with 14 bases spanning the gap. CDR1 is MDHEN and CDR2 is SYDVKM in the germline V gene. The length of the CDR3 is 13 residues. CDR3 DNA sequence: TGTGCCAGCGGGGGGTGGGTTGCCTATGGCTACACCTTC. Protein sequence: CASGGWVAYGYTF.

This clonotype came up a few times. The rearrangement links TRBV2 to TRBJ2-3; possible D gene TRBD1, 5 bases. V shed 6 bases and J shed 5 bases, with 9 bases lying between them. CDR3 length equals 12 residues. The germline V gene encodes CDR1 SNHLY and CDR2 FYNNEI. DNA for the CDR3: TGTGCCAGCAGGGGGCTTGGAGATACGCAGTATTTT. It yields the protein CASRGLGDTQYF. The whole variable domain, remainder taken from reference TRBV2 and TRBJ2-3, is EPEVTQTPSHQVTQMGQEVILRCVPISNHLYFYWYRQILGQKVEFLVSFYNNEISEKSEIFDDQFSVERPDGSNFTLKIRSTKLEDSAMYFCASRGLGDTQYFGPGTRLTVL.

This chain uses TRBV12-3 or TRBV12-4 with TRBJ2-2, with D unresolved. CDR3 length: 15 amino acids. The germline V and J ends were trimmed by 3 bases and 6 bases, with 14 bases remaining between them. The chain's CDR3 is CASSFSGPKPGELFF. CDR3 in DNA: TGTGCCAGCAGTTTTTCGGGCCCCAAACCCGGGGAGCTGTTTTTT.

This clonotype was seen many times. This chain connects TRBV12-3 or TRBV12-4 to TRBJ2-7, with 7 bases lining up with TRBD1. V dropped 4 bases and J dropped 4; count of bases not matched to a gene: 7. This CDR3 comprises 14 residues. CDR3 protein: CASSSRDSFYEQYV. As DNA, the CDR3 is TGTGCCAGCAGTTCACGGGACAGTTTTTACGAGCAGTACGTC.

This clonotype was seen a handful of times. This rearrangement joins TRBV11-2 to TRBJ1-1; TRBD1 matches 9 bases. There are 17 residues in the CDR3. Per the germline V gene, CDR1 is SGHAT and CDR2 is FQNNGV. The junction had 10 bases not matched to a gene; V was cut back by 5 bases and J by 0 bases. The CDR3, as DNA: TGTGCCAGCAGCCAATGGGACAGGGTCGCGATGAACACTGAAGCTTTCTTT. Its translation: CASSQWDRVAMNTEAFF.

The gene calls are TRBV12-3 or TRBV12-4 and TRBJ2-1, with 10 bases that match TRBD2. The CDR3 has 18 residues. V lost 0 bases to trimming and J lost 4 bases; unmatched junction nucleotides: 9. The CDR3 sequence: CASSLARSGGIIYNEQFF. CDR3 bases: TGTGCCAGCAGTTTAGCGCGTAGCGGGGGGATTATATACAATGAGCAGTTCTTC.

This clonotype was found a few times. The chain has TRBV7-8 and TRBJ1-2, with no clear D. V lost 1 base, J lost 3 bases, and 9 bases lay in between. Germline V CDR1 and CDR2: SGHVS, FQNEAQ. CDR3 length: 14 amino acids. CDR3 amino acids: CASSLGGPDYGYTF. The CDR3 DNA is TGTGCCAGCAGCTTAGGAGGACCGGACTATGGCTACACCTTC.

This sequence joins TRBV7-9 and TRBJ2-2; D is undetermined. The CDR3 is made up of 12 amino acids. V was shortened by 2 bases and J by 6 bases, with 4 bases between the two germline ends. Germline V lookup: CDR1 SEHNR, CDR2 FQNEAQ (reference sequence). This CDR3 is CASSLFPGELFF. The CDR3 DNA sequence: TGTGCCAGCAGCTTATTCCCCGGGGAGCTGTTTTTT.